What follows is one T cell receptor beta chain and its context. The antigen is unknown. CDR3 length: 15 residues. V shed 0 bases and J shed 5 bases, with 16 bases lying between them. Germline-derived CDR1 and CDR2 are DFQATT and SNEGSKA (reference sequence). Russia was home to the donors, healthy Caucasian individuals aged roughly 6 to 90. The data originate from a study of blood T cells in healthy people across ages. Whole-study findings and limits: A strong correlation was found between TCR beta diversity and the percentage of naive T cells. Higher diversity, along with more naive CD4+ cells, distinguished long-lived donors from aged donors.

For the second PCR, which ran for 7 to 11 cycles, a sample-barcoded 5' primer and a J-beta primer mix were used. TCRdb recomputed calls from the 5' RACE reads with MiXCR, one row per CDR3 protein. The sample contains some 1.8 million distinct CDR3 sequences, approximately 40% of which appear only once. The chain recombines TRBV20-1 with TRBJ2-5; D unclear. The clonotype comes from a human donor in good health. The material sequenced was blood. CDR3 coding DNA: TGCAGTGCTAGAGATCCGATGGGCTCTCGGGAGACCCAGTACTTC. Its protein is CSARDPMGSRETQYF.